This T cell receptor beta chain derives from a study of blood T cells in healthy people across ages. Primed by a sample-barcoded 5' primer and a J-beta primer mix, a second PCR proceeded for about 7 to 11 cycles. One entry per CDR3 protein results from TCRdb running MiXCR on the 5' RACE reads. The data show 1.5 million or so distinct CDR3 sequences, with roughly 45% seen just once and 7.9% held by the top ten. Study findings and constraints: Reliance upon unsorted PBMCs precluded definitive naive versus antigen-experienced comparison. With donor CMV status unknown, expanded clonotype changes were possibly confounded.

CDR3 size: 15 residues. Germline CDR1 reads SGHVS; CDR2 reads FQNEAQ. There are a few counts of this clonotype. Its matching antigen is unknown. Sequences were obtained from blood. This TCR was sampled from a woman younger than 35 in good health. The chain carries TRBV7-8 and TRBJ2-5, with TRBD2 matching 8 bases. Judging by the DNA end, TRBJ2-7 fits better; the J call may be wrong. CDR3 residues: CASSLARGDTYEQYF. CDR3 nucleotide sequence: TGTGCCAGCAGCTTAGCGCGGGGGGACACCTACGAGCAGTACTTC.